This record concerns one TCR beta chain sequence. Its antigen is unknown. These data come from a study of cytomegalovirus exposure and HLA in healthy donors. Nominally healthy donors were sampled, though unrecorded immune exposures were likely. The study ran its PCR with 60 Vbeta and 13 Jbeta primers. Assay used: immunoSEQ multiplex PCR; TCRdb lists only in-frame clones, some missing. The sample lists more than 80,000 clones; around 86% were seen once. Study-wide points: Association of a missense DCLRE1C variant with TCR beta V- and J-gene trimming was reported in a later analysis. Fewer N-insertions than the roughly 670-donor mean were reportedly shown by an Asian-associated ancestry cluster in a later analysis. Apparent HLA restriction characterized most CMV-associated TCR beta chains in a later analysis.

The sample comprised PBMCs. This receptor was identified in a female donor in good health and CMV-seropositive.

CDR3 loop: CASSARTDTQYF. CDR3 in DNA: TGTGCCAGCAGCGCTCGGACAGATACGCAGTATTTT. The V call is TRBV7-9, the J call TRBJ2-3; no definite D call. The CDR3 contains 12 residues. V gave up 5 bases and J gave up 3 bases, with 6 bases separating them. CDR1 and CDR2 (germline): SEHNR, FQNEAQ (reference sequence). Combining the CDR3 with reference TRBV7-9 and TRBJ2-3 gives the whole variable domain DTGVSQNPRHKITKRGQNVTFRCDPISEHNRLYWYRQTLGQGPEFLTYFQNEAQLEKSRLLSDRFSAERPKGSFSTLEIQRTEQGDSAMYLCASSARTDTQYFGPGTRLTVL.